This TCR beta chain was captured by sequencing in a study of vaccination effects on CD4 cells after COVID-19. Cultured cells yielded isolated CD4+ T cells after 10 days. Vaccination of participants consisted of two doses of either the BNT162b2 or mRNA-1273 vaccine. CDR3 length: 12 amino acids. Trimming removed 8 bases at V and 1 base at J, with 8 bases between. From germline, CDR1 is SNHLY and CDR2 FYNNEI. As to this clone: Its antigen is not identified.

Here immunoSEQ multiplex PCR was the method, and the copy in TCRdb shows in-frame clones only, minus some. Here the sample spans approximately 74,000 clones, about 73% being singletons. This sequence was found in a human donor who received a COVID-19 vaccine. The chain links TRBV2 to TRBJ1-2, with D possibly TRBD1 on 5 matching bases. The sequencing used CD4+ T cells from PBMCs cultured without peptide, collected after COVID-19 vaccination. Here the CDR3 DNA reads TGTGCCAGCGGGGGAGGTAACTATGGCTACACCTTC. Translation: CASGGGNYGYTF.